This paragraph covers one T cell receptor (beta chain) sequence. CDR1 and CDR2 (germline): KGHSH, LQKENI. This CDR3 has 15 residues. The germline V and J ends were trimmed by 8 bases and 0 bases, with 17 bases remaining between them. Libraries were prepared by immunoSEQ multiplex PCR; TCRdb keeps only in-frame clonotypes and omits some of them. The sample shows tens of thousands of clones, 83% of them seen only once. This record comes from a study of CD4 T cell repertoires in COVID-19. This TCR came from a human donor who had COVID-19. The input for sequencing was CD4+ T cells from peripheral blood, taken after recovery from COVID-19. The V and J genes are TRBV18 and TRBJ2-7; D possibly corresponds to TRBD1 (6 bases). CDR3 coding DNA: TGTGCCAGCCTACCCGCCCAGGGGTCCTCCTACGAGCAGTACTTC. It encodes CASLPAQGSSYEQYF.